These 21 T cell receptor beta chains originate from one sample sequenced in a study of T cells in Graves' hyperthyroidism and ophthalmopathy. The source material, RNA transcripts, was used to amplify TCR beta CDR3 regions. The HTBI primer set was used in a first-round RT-PCR of the TCR CDR3. Via MiXCR, TCRdb re-called the multiplex PCR reads, giving one row per CDR3 protein. The table lists some 600,000 distinct CDR3 sequences, 14% of them singletons. The sequenced sample was blood. The origin of the receptors is a woman in her twenties or thirties with Graves' hyperthyroidism that later progressed to Graves' ophthalmopathy.

Ten or more counts support this clonotype. The rearrangement links TRBV19 to TRBJ1-2; tentative D call: TRBD1 (5 bases). CDR3 length equals 14 residues. The V end lost 3 bases, the J end lost 0 bases, and 8 bases lay between the germline ends. From germline, CDR1 is LNHDA and CDR2 SQIVND (reference sequence). The CDR3 DNA is TGTGCCAGTAGTATGAAGGGGCCTAACTATGGCTACACCTTC. Translation gives CASSMKGPNYGYTF.

This clonotype has more than one count but fewer than ten. The V call is TRBV3-1, the J call TRBJ2-3; D is undetermined. CDR1 and CDR2 from the germline V gene are LGHDT and YNNKEL (reference sequence). V shed 0 bases and J shed 4 bases, with 5 bases lying between them. The CDR3 has 13 residues. Here the CDR3 DNA reads TGTGCCAGCAGCCAAGATAACCCAGATACGCAGTATTTT. Its translation: CASSQDNPDTQYF.

This clonotype came up a few times. This chain links TRBV6-1 with TRBJ1-2; tentatively, D is TRBD1 (6 bases). There are 14 residues in the CDR3. Germline values: CDR1 MNHNS, CDR2 SASEGT. Trimming removed 7 bases from V and 0 bases from J, with 12 bases in between. CDR3 in amino acids: CASTRQDPNYGYTF. The CDR3 bases are TGTGCCAGCACACGACAGGACCCTAACTATGGCTACACCTTC.

The CDR3 DNA is TGTGCCAGCTCACCACCGGCTAGCGGCTTTAGCACAGATACGCAGTATTTT. Protein: CASSPPASGFSTDTQYF. The gene calls are TRBV12-3 or TRBV12-4 and TRBJ2-3; 7 bases fit TRBD2. CDR3 size: 17 residues. V lost 8 bases, J lost 0 bases, and 14 bases stayed unmatched.

A word on this clonotype: With a much larger clone just one base away, this may be a read error. V is TRBV10-3 and J is TRBJ1-4; perhaps TRBD1 as D (5 bases). The CDR3 sequence is 14 residues long. CDR1 is ENHRY and CDR2 is SYGVKD in the germline V gene. Between the trimmed V and J ends, which lost 5 bases and 9 bases, there was a span of 16 bases. The CDR3 loop reads CAISPGGLGQKLFF. CDR3 coding DNA: TGTGCCATCAGTCCCGGGGGGTTGGGCCAAAAACTGTTTTTT.

The chain carries TRBV7-9 and TRBJ2-1; 11 bases agree with TRBD2. The CDR3 consists of 17 residues. Germline V gene sequence: CDR1 SEHNR, CDR2 FQNEAQ (reference sequence). With 7 bases clipped from V and 7 bases from J, the junction kept 15 bases outside the gene matches. The CDR3 loop is CASMGSGRAITGNEQFF. The DNA for the CDR3 is TGTGCCAGCATGGGTAGCGGGAGGGCCATAACCGGGAATGAGCAGTTCTTC. The variable domain in full, completed from reference TRBV7-9 and TRBJ2-1, reads DTGVSQNPRHKITKRGQNVTFRCDPISEHNRLYWYRQTLGQGPEFLTYFQNEAQLEKSRLLSDRFSAERPKGSFSTLEIQRTEQGDSAMYLCASMGSGRAITGNEQFFGPGTRLTVL.

This clonotype was seen ten or more times. This chain uses TRBV12-5 with TRBJ2-5; 7 nucleotides agree with TRBD2. Germline values: CDR1 LGHNT, CDR2 FRNRAP. The CDR3 contains 16 residues. V gave up 3 bases and J gave up 0 bases; unmatched junction bases: 7. CDR3 DNA sequence: TGTGCTAGTGGTTTTGCTTTAGCGGGCGACCAAGAGACCCAGTACTTC. Translated, it gives CASGFALAGDQETQYF.

This clonotype has a count of ten or more. For the CDR3, the DNA is TGCGCCAGCAGCCAAGATCGACTAGCGGCGCCCCGCAATGAGCAGTTCTTC. Amino acids: CASSQDRLAAPRNEQFF. This sequence joins TRBV4-1 and TRBJ2-1; the match to TRBD2 covers 9 bases. This CDR3 is built from 17 residues. Trimming removed 0 bases from V and 6 bases from J; junction bases left unmatched: 9. Germline lookup yields CDR1 MGHRA and CDR2 YSYEKL.

This clonotype was detected many times. The chain has TRBV20-1 and TRBJ2-3; 8 positions agree with TRBD2. CDR3 size: 15 residues. CDR1 and CDR2 (germline): DFQATT, SNEGSKA (reference sequence). The V segment lost 5 bases and the J segment 1 base; nucleotides outside the gene matches: 8. The CDR3 spells CSAVTSGGGTDTQYF. CDR3 nucleotide sequence: TGCAGTGCTGTCACTAGCGGAGGGGGCACAGATACGCAGTATTTT.

V and J are TRBV12-3 or TRBV12-4 and TRBJ2-6; D unresolved. The CDR3 is 15 residues long. V gave up 2 bases and J gave up 0 bases, with 5 bases separating them. The CDR3 DNA follows: TGTGCCAGCAGTTTACAAAGCTCTGGGGCCAACGTCCTGACTTTC. Its protein is CASSLQSSGANVLTF.

This clonotype has a count of ten or more. The chain recombines TRBV6-1 with TRBJ1-2; D gene unclear. The CDR3 contains 14 residues. V gave up 8 bases and J gave up 4 bases, with 17 bases separating them. Germline loops: CDR1 MNHNS, CDR2 SASEGT. CDR3 nucleotides: TGTGCCAGCGGCCCTGGGCATTATGCCTATGGCTACACCTTC. Translated: CASGPGHYAYGYTF.

The V and J genes are TRBV30 and TRBJ2-2, with TRBD2 as a possible D gene (7 bases). With 2 bases removed from V and 7 bases from J, the gap between germline ends came to 17 bases. This CDR3 region has 15 residues. Germline V CDR1 and CDR2: GTSNPN, SVGIG (reference sequence). The CDR3 spells CAWSPPWGGGGELFF. The DNA for the CDR3 is TGTGCCTGGAGTCCCCCCTGGGGGGGCGGCGGGGAGCTGTTTTTT.

Comment on this clonotype: A much larger clonotype is one base distant, so this may be a read error. V usage is TRBV7-8 and J usage is TRBJ1-1; 8 bases match TRBD1. CDR3 length: 17 amino acids. In germline, CDR1 is SGHVS, CDR2 FQNEAQ. The junction had 16 bases not matched to a gene; V was cut back by 5 bases and J by 5 bases. The CDR3 here is CASSIDRGFAKGTEAFF. The CDR3 DNA follows: TGTGCCAGCAGCATAGACAGGGGCTTCGCAAAGGGAACTGAAGCTTTCTTT. Complete variable domain (other parts from reference TRBV7-8 and TRBJ1-1): GAGVSQSPRYKVAKRGQDVALRCDPISGHVSLFWYQQALGQGPEFLTYFQNEAQLDKSGLPSDRFFAERPEGSVSTLKIQRTQQEDSAVYLCASSIDRGFAKGTEAFFGQGTRLTVV.

The CDR3 DNA reads as TGTGCCAGCAGTAGTGACAGGGTACTAGCGGGGGGTCCTAAGCAGTTCTTC. Translating it yields CASSSDRVLAGGPKQFF. The V call is TRBV12-3 or TRBV12-4, the J call TRBJ2-1; 12 bases agree with TRBD2. Trimming at V came to 5 bases and at J to 11 bases, leaving 16 bases not matched to a gene. The CDR3 is 17 residues long.

Only a few counts were recorded for this clonotype. The rearrangement uses TRBV3-1 and TRBJ1-2; 7 positions match TRBD1. The junction had 7 bases not matched to a gene; V was cut back by 0 bases and J by 0 bases. The CDR3 is 17 amino acids. Germline values: CDR1 LGHDT, CDR2 YNNKEL (reference sequence). Here the CDR3 reads CASSQDWGTVTNYGYTF. Written as DNA, the CDR3 is TGTGCCAGCAGCCAAGATTGGGGGACAGTTACTAACTATGGCTACACCTTC.

In its sample, this clonotype was seen many times. The chain uses TRBV27 and TRBJ2-4, with 9 bases that match TRBD2. Germline V lookup: CDR1 MNHEY, CDR2 SMNVEV (reference sequence). V dropped 7 bases and J dropped 0; count of bases not matched to a gene: 7. The CDR3 has 16 residues. The CDR3 sequence is CASTILAGLAKNIQYF. Written as DNA, the CDR3 is TGTGCCAGCACAATACTAGCGGGTTTAGCCAAAAACATTCAGTACTTC.

This clonotype was detected many times. The rearrangement joins TRBV6-2 or TRBV6-3 to TRBJ2-5; D is uncertain. Germline CDR1 and CDR2: MNHEY and SVGEGT. Trimming cost V 6 bases and J 0 bases, with 17 bases left between them. The length of the CDR3 is 16 residues. The CDR3 region is CASSVGLLVNQETQYF. In DNA, the CDR3 is TGTGCCAGCAGCGTTGGTCTTCTAGTAAACCAAGAGACCCAGTACTTC.

This clonotype has just one count. Given a much more abundant clone one base away, this may be a read error. J is TRBJ2-1 and V is TRBV30; 8 bases match TRBD2. The V gene end was trimmed by 0 bases and the J gene end by 5 bases; junction bases not matched to a gene: 9. CDR3 length equals 16 residues. Germline V gives CDR1 GTSNPN, CDR2 SVGIG (reference sequence). CDR3 protein: CAWSVGTTSADNEQFF. The DNA for the CDR3 is TGTGCCTGGAGTGTGGGGACGACTAGCGCTGACAATGAGCAGTTCTTC.

With respect to this clonotype: This sequence may be a read error, since a much larger clone differs from it by one base. The chain is built from TRBV19 and TRBJ2-5; possible D gene TRBD2, 6 bases. The length of the CDR3 is 14 residues. Germline values: CDR1 LNHDA, CDR2 SQIVND (reference sequence). Trimming stripped 4 bases from V and 4 bases from J, with 13 bases between. CDR3 region: CASSTWGVRETQYF. CDR3 DNA: TGTGCCAGTAGTACATGGGGGGTTCGAGAGACCCAGTACTTC.

This clonotype was counted ten times or more. This chain's CDR3 is CASSVGRGSTDTQYF. CDR3 in DNA: TGTGCCAGCAGCGTAGGTAGGGGAAGCACAGATACGCAGTATTTT. V usage is TRBV9 and J usage is TRBJ2-3, with D perhaps TRBD1 (5 bases). CDR1 is SGDLS and CDR2 is YYNGEE in the germline V gene. Trimming took off 0 bases at V and 0 bases at J, with 8 bases between the two ends. The CDR3 runs to 15 residues.

This chain joins TRBV7-9 and TRBJ2-1; no clear D. Germline lookup yields CDR1 SEHNR and CDR2 FQNEAQ (reference sequence). This CDR3 spans 13 amino acids. Deletions cut 4 bases from V and 2 bases from J, with 6 bases between. In DNA, the CDR3 is TGTGCCAGCAGCTCCTGGGCCTACAATGAGCAGTTCTTC. This translates into CASSSWAYNEQFF. The variable domain in full, with the rest retrieved from reference TRBV7-9 and TRBJ2-1, is DTGVSQNPRHKITKRGQNVTFRCDPISEHNRLYWYRQTLGQGPEFLTYFQNEAQLEKSRLLSDRFSAERPKGSFSTLEIQRTEQGDSAMYLCASSSWAYNEQFFGPGTRLTVL.